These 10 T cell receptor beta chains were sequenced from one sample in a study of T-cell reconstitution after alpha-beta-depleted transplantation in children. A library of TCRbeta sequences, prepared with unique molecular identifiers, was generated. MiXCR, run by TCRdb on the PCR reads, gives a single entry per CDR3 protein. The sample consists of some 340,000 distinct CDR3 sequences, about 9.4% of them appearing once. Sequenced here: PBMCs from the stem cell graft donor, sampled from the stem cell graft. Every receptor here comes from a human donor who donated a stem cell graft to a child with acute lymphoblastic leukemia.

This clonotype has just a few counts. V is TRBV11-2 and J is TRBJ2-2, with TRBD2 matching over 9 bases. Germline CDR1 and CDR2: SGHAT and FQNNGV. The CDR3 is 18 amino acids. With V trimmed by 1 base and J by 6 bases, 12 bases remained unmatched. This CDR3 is CASSLVSPGAGGPGELFF. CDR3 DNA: TGTGCCAGCAGCTTAGTGTCTCCTGGAGCGGGGGGACCCGGGGAGCTGTTTTTT.

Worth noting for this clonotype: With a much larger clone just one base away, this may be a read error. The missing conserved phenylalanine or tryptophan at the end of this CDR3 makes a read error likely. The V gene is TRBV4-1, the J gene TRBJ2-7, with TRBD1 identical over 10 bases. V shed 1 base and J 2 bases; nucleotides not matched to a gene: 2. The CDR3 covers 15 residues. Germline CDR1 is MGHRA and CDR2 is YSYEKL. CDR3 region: CASSQVGQGTYEQYL. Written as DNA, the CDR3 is TGCGCCAGCAGCCAAGTGGGACAGGGGACCTACGAGCAGTACTTG.

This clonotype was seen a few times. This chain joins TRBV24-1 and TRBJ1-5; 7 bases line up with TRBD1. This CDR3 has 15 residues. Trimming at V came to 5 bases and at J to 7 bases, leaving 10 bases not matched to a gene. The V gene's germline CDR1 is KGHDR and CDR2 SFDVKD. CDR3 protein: CATSAEGGGAQPQHF. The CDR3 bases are TGTGCCACCAGTGCAGAAGGGGGCGGTGCCCAGCCCCAGCATTTT.

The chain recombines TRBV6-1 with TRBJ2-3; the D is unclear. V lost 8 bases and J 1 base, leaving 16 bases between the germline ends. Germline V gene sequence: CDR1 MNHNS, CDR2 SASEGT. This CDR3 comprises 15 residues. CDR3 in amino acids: CASLKYQKRTDTQYF. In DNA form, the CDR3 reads TGTGCCAGCCTTAAATACCAAAAGCGCACAGATACGCAGTATTTT.

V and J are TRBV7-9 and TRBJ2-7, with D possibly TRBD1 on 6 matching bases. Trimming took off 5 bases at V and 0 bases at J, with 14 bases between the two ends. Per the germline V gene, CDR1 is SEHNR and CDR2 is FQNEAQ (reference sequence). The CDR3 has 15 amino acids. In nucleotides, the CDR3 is TGTGCCAGCAGCGCCCTGACAGGCATCTCCTACGAGCAGTACTTC. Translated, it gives CASSALTGISYEQYF.

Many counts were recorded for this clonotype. CDR3 DNA sequence: TGTGCCACGAGGGGTACCTACAATGAGCAGTTCTTC. As protein: CATRGTYNEQFF. J is TRBJ2-1 and V is TRBV24-1; D could derive from TRBD1 or TRBD2 (5 bases each). Germline CDR1 KGHDR, CDR2 SFDVKD. This CDR3 comprises 12 residues. Trimming left V 10 bases short and J 2 bases short, with 8 bases between.

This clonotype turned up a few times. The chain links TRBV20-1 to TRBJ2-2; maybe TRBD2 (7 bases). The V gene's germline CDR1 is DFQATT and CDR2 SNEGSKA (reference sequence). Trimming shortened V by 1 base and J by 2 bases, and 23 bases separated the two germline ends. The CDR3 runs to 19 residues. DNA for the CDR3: TGCAGTGCTAGAGTGGGCCATTCTTCGGGGGGCCTTAACACCGGGGAGCTGTTTTTT. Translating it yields CSARVGHSSGGLNTGELFF.

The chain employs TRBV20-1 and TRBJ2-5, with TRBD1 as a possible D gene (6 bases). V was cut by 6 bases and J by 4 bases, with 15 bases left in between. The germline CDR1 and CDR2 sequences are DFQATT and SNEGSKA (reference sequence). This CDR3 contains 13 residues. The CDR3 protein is CSASHRDGETQYF. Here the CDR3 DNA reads TGCAGTGCATCCCACAGGGATGGAGAGACCCAGTACTTC.

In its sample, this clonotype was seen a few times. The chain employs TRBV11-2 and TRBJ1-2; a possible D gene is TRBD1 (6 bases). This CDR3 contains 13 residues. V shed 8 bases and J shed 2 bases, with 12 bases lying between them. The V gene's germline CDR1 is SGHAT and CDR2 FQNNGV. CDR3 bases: TGTGCCAGCGGATCCACAGGGAACTATGGCTACACCTTC. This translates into CASGSTGNYGYTF.

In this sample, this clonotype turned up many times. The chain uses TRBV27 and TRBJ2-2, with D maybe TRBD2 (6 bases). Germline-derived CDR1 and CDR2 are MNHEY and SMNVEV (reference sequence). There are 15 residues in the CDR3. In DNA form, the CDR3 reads TGTGCTTCTCGACGGGACTTGGCCCTCACCGGGGAGCTGTTTTTT. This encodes CASRRDLALTGELFF.